A single sample gave rise to the 14 T cell receptor beta chains below, sequenced in a study of T cell responses to AZD1222 COVID-19 vaccine (dated by TCRdb to about 2021). Libraries were made using the immunoSEQ multiplex PCR assay. Entries here come from immuneACCESS through TCRdb and include only in-frame sequences with V and J called. Some clones fail to appear in such tables; in the studies checked, an unresolved V gene covers under half of the shortfall, and the cause of the remainder is unknown. The sample records 110,000 or so clones, about nine tenths of which are singletons. Approximately 3.1% of the sample rests with the top ten. Interpreted using the paper, the time point label stands for: baseline before first vaccination. Read against the paper, the sample's treatment or condition label means: meningococcal conjugate vaccine given as trial control. Material: peripheral blood, obtained on day 0 of MenACWY control vaccination. These receptors were collected from an adult in good health.

The chain couples TRBV29-1 to TRBJ2-7; TRBD1 might be the D (5 bases). Germline assignment: CDR1 SQVTM and CDR2 ANQGSEA. Trimming pared 6 bases from V and 1 base from J, leaving 10 bases between. The CDR3 covers 12 residues. The CDR3 here is CSVKDRSYEQYF. In DNA form, the CDR3 reads TGCAGCGTCAAAGACAGATCCTACGAGCAGTACTTC.

The chain joins TRBV2 to TRBJ2-3; no definite D call. The CDR3 consists of 13 residues. V was pared by 2 bases and J by 2 bases, with 5 bases between. The germline V gene encodes CDR1 SNHLY and CDR2 FYNNEI. The CDR3 DNA is TGTGCCAGCAGTGAACTCTACACAGATACGCAGTATTTT. Amino acids: CASSELYTDTQYF. Full variable domain (missing parts from reference TRBV2 and TRBJ2-3): EPEVTQTPSHQVTQMGQEVILRCVPISNHLYFYWYRQILGQKVEFLVSFYNNEISEKSEIFDDQFSVERPDGSNFTLKIRSTKLEDSAMYFCASSELYTDTQYFGPGTRLTVL.

The genes are TRBV30 and TRBJ1-1; unclear D gene. Trimming left V 5 bases short and J 7 bases short, with 17 bases between. The CDR3 has 13 residues. The V gene's germline CDR1 is GTSNPN and CDR2 SVGIG (reference sequence). The CDR3 protein is CAWGSIWAGEAFF. For the CDR3, the DNA is TGTGCCTGGGGAAGTATCTGGGCTGGTGAAGCTTTCTTT.

The rearrangement joins TRBV30 to TRBJ2-1; weak D call: TRBD2 (6 bases). CDR1 and CDR2 (germline): GTSNPN, SVGIG (reference sequence). V lost 2 bases, J lost 7 bases, and 18 bases lay in between. This CDR3 is 15 amino acids long. CDR3 nucleotide sequence: TGTGCCTGGAGTTACGGGACTTCCGAAGGGAATGAGCAGTTCTTC. Amino acid sequence: CAWSYGTSEGNEQFF.

The chain employs TRBV18 and TRBJ2-7, with a weak D call TRBD1 (6 bases). V was trimmed by 6 bases and J by 5 bases, leaving 14 bases between them. Germline V gives CDR1 KGHSH, CDR2 LQKENI. The CDR3 totals 13 residues. CDR3 protein: CASSTTRDNEQYF. In DNA, the CDR3 is TGTGCCAGCTCGACCACCAGGGACAACGAGCAGTACTTC. Full variable domain (missing parts from reference TRBV18 and TRBJ2-7): NAGVMQNPRHLVRRRGQEARLRCSPMKGHSHVYWYRQLPEEGLKFMVYLQKENIIDESGMPKERFSAEFPKEGPSILRIQQVVRGDSAAYFCASSTTRDNEQYFGPGTRLTVT.

The rearrangement links TRBV19 to TRBJ2-2; D not certain. Germline assignment: CDR1 LNHDA and CDR2 SQIVND (reference sequence). V was trimmed by 2 bases and J by 5 bases, leaving 18 bases between them. The CDR3 runs 17 residues. CDR3 nucleotides: TGTGCCAGTAGTATATCCCCGGACGGCCTGGGGACCGGGGAGCTGTTTTTT. This codes for CASSISPDGLGTGELFF.

J is TRBJ2-5 and V is TRBV7-2, with 8 bases fitting TRBD1. Germline assignment: CDR1 SGHTA and CDR2 FQGNSA. The CDR3 sequence is 15 residues long. V lost 1 base and J lost 3; bases outside the gene matches: 4. CDR3 DNA sequence: TGTGCCAGCAGCTTAGTTGTGACAGGGGAAGAGACCCAGTACTTC. This encodes CASSLVVTGEETQYF.

The chain uses TRBV28 and TRBJ2-7; 10 nucleotides match TRBD2. This CDR3 spans 14 amino acids. CDR1 and CDR2 from the germline V gene are MDHEN and SYDVKM. J gave up 7 bases and V 2 bases, and 5 bases lay outside the gene matches. CDR3 coding DNA: TGTGCCAGCAGTTTACTAGCGGGGGTGCGGGAGCAGTACTTC. It yields the protein CASSLLAGVREQYF.

The CDR3 region is CASSPTGQGNEQYF. The CDR3 nucleotides read TGTGCCAGCAGCCCGACGGGACAGGGTAACGAGCAGTACTTC. The V call is TRBV7-3, the J call TRBJ2-7, with 9 bases identical to TRBD1. V trimming: 5 bases; J trimming: 5 bases; junction bases outside the gene matches: 7. The CDR3 covers 14 residues. The germline V gene has CDR1 SGHTA and CDR2 FQGTGA. Drawing the rest from reference TRBV7-3 and TRBJ2-7, the complete variable domain is GAGVSQTPSNKVTEKGKYVELRCDPISGHTALYWYRQSLGQGPEFLIYFQGTGAADDSGLPNDRFFAVRPEGSVSTLKIQRTERGDSAVYLCASSPTGQGNEQYFGPGTRLTVT.

The chain couples TRBV28 to TRBJ1-6, with unresolved D. V was clipped by 3 bases and J by 7 bases, with 7 bases between them. This CDR3 spans 13 amino acids. Per germline, CDR1 MDHEN and CDR2 SYDVKM. CDR3 nucleotides: TGTGCCAGCAGTTTGGGCCTCAATTCACCCCTCCACTTT. It encodes CASSLGLNSPLHF. Full variable domain (remainder filled in from reference TRBV28 and TRBJ1-6): DVKVTQSSRYLVKRTGEKVFLECVQDMDHENMFWYRQDPGLGLRLIYFSYDVKMKEKGDIPEGYSVSREKKERFSLILESASTNQTSMYLCASSLGLNSPLHFGNGTRLTVT.

This clone appeared once. The chain recombines TRBV18 with TRBJ1-1, with D tentatively TRBD1 (5 bases). Between the trimmed V and J ends, which lost 0 bases and 5 bases, there was a span of 19 bases. In germline, CDR1 is KGHSH, CDR2 LQKENI. CDR3 size: 17 residues. The CDR3 nucleotides read TGTGCCAGCTCACCACCTTTGGGGGGAGGCCTGAGGACTGAAGCTTTCTTT. It is translated as CASSPPLGGGLRTEAFF.

This rearrangement joins TRBV10-3 to TRBJ2-7; 10 nucleotides match TRBD2. This CDR3 has 16 amino acids. The germline CDR1 and CDR2 sequences are ENHRY and SYGVKD. V trimming: 6 bases; J trimming: 6 bases; junction bases outside the gene matches: 14. CDR3 residues: CAIRRTSGLLRGEQYF. The CDR3 DNA reads as TGTGCCATCAGGAGGACTAGCGGATTGTTACGAGGCGAGCAGTACTTC.

CDR3 nucleotide sequence: TGTGCCAGCTCACCACCGAGGGGGGGCCTTAGCACAGATACGCAGTATTTT. Protein sequence: CASSPPRGGLSTDTQYF. V gene TRBV18 combines with J gene TRBJ2-3; tentatively, D is TRBD2 (7 bases). The CDR3 loop spans 17 amino acids. Germline V CDR1 and CDR2: KGHSH, LQKENI. Deletions cut 0 bases from V and 0 bases from J, with 13 bases between.

With regard to this clone: Germline and junction disagree at one end, which may indicate a read error. The J gene is TRBJ1-4, the V gene TRBV19; TRBD1 matches 7 bases. Germline CDR1 is LNHDA and CDR2 is SQIVND (reference sequence). The CDR3 spans 14 residues. The DNA of the CDR3 is TGTGCCAGTAACGAGGGGACAGCTAACGAAAAACTGTTTTTT. Translated, it gives CASNEGTANEKLFF. Combining the CDR3 with reference TRBV19 and TRBJ1-4 gives the whole variable domain DGGITQSPKYLFRKEGQNVTLSCEQNLNHDAMYWYRQDPGQGLRLIYYSQIVNDFQKGDIAEGYSVSREKKESFPLTVTSAQKNPTAFYLCASNEGTANEKLFFGSGTQLSVL.